This T cell receptor beta chain was sequenced during a study of control samples from healthy donors and cancer patients. TCRdb's copy holds only in-frame clones and misses some; the assay was immunoSEQ multiplex PCR. The sample contains about 84,000 clones, around 92% of which appear only once. The CDR3 is 15 residues long. J lost 2 bases, V lost 4 bases, and 4 bases had no gene match. Germline loops: CDR1 SEHNR, CDR2 FQNEAQ (reference sequence). The rearrangement uses TRBV7-9 and TRBJ1-4, with 7 bases lining up with TRBD1. The receptor was derived from a man between 25 and 39 years old in good health. The sample comprised blood. The CDR3 DNA reads as TGTGCCAGCAGCTCTACAGGGGTCACTAATGAAAAACTGTTTTTT. Its translation is CASSSTGVTNEKLFF.